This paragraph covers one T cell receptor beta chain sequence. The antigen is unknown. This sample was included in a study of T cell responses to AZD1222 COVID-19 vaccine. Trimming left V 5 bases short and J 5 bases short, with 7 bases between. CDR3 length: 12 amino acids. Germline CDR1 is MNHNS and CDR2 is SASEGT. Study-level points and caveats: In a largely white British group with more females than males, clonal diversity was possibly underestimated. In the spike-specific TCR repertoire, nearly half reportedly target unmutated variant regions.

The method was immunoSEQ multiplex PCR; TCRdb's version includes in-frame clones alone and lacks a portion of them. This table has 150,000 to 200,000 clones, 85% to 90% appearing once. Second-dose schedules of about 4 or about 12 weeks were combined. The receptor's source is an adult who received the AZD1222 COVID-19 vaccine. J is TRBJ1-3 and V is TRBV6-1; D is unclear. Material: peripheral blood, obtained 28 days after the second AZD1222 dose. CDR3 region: CASSRPRNTIYF. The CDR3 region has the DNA TGTGCCAGCAGTCGCCCGAGAAACACCATATATTTT.